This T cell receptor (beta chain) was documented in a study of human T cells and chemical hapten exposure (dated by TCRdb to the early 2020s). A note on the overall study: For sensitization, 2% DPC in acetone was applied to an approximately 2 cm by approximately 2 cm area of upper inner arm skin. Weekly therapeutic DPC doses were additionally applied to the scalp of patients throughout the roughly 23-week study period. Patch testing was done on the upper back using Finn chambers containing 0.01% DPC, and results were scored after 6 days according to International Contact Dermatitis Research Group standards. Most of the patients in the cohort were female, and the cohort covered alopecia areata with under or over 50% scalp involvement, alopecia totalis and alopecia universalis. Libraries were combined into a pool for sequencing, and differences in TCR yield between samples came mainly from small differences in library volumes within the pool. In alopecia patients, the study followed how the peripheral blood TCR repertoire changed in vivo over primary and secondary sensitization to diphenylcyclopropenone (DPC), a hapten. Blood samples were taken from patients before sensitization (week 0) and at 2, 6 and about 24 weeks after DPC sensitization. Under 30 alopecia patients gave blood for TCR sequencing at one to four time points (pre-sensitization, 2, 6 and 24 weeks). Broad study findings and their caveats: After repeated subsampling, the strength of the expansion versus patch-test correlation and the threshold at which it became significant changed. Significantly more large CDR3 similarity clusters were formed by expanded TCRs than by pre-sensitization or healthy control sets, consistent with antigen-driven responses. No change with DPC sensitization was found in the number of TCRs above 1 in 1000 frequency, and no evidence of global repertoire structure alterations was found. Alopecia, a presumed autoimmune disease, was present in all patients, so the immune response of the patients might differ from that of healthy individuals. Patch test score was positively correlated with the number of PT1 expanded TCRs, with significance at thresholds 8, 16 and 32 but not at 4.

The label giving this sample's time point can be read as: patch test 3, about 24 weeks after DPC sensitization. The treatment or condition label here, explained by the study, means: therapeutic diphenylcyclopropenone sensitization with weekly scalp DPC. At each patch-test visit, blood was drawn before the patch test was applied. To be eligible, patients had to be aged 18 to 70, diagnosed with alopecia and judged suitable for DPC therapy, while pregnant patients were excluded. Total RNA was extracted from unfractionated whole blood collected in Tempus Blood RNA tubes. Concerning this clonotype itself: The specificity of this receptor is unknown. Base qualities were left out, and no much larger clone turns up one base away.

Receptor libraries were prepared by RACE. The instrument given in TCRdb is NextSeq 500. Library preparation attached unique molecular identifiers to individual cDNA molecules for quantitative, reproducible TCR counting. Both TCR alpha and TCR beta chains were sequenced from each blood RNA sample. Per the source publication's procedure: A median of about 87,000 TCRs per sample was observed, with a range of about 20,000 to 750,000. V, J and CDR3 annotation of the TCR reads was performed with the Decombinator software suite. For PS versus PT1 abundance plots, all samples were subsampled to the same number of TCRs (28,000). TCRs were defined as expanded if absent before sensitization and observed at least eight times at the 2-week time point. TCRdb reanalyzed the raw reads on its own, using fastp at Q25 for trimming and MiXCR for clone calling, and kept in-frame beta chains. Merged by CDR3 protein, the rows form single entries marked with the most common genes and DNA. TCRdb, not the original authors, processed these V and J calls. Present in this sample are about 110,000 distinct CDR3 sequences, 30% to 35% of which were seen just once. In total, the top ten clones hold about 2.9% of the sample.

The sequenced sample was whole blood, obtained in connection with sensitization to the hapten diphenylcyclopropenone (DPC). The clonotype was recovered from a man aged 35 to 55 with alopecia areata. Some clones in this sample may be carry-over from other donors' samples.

The sequenced DNA: TGTGCCAGCAGTTTAGTGCGCGGGAAGGCCGGGGAGCTGTTTTTT. It translates as CASSLVRGKAGELFF. This sequence uses TRBV12-3 or TRBV12-4 and TRBJ2-2, with a tentative D gene TRBD2 over 6 matching bases. V was cut back by 1 base and J by 6 bases, leaving a gap of 12 bases between them. From cysteine to phenylalanine, the CDR3 is 15 amino acids long. Only the CDR3 DNA stays, 45 bases, in frame from base 1.